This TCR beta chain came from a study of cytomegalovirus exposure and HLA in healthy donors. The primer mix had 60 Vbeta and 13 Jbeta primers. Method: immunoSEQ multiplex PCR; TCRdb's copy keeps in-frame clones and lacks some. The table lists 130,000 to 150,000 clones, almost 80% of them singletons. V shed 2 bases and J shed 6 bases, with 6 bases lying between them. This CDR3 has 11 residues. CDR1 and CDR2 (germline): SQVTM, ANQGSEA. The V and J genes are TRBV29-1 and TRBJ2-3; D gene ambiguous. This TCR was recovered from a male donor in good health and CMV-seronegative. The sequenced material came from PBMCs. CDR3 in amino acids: CSVENGDTQYF. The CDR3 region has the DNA TGCAGCGTTGAAAACGGGGATACGCAGTATTTT.